The next 5 T cell receptor beta chains were all read from a single sample in a study of T cell repertoires in cytomegalovirus infection (dated by TCRdb to between 2018 and 2021). This sample was sequenced with an Illumina HiSeq 1500. TCRdb passed the public sequencing reads through fastp at Q25 and MiXCR, retaining productive beta sequences. Under each unique CDR3 protein, matching rows form one entry showing the most common genes and DNA. The sample data list 150,000 to 200,000 distinct CDR3 sequences, and 17% of these were observed just once. The ten largest account for roughly a sixth of the sample. The sequenced sample was CD8+ T cells from PBMCs. The receptors originated from a human donor in good health (CMV status not recorded). Some clones in this sample may be carry-over from other donors' samples.

This clonotype was seen a handful of times. CDR3 sequence: CASLPRTGHSPLHF. The CDR3 region has the DNA TGTGCCAGTTTGCCCCGGACAGGTCATTCACCCCTCCACTTT. V gene TRBV7-3 combines with J gene TRBJ1-6; 7 nucleotides agree with TRBD1. Germline lookup yields CDR1 SGHTA and CDR2 FQGTGA. The CDR3 consists of 14 residues. Trimming took 9 bases from V and 8 from J; bases not matched to a gene: 10.

The chain links TRBV28 to TRBJ2-7; 7 bases fit TRBD2. CDR3 length: 14 amino acids. Germline CDR1 and CDR2: MDHEN and SYDVKM. V shed 8 bases, J shed 6 bases, and the junction held 13 bases outside the gene matches. The CDR3 DNA reads as TGTGCCAGCCTCACTAGGTCCGGGGGGACCGAGCAGTACTTC. Its protein product is CASLTRSGGTEQYF.

The rearrangement joins TRBV7-9 to TRBJ2-1, with 7 bases aligning to TRBD1. CDR1 SEHNR and CDR2 FQNEAQ come from the germline V gene (reference sequence). J gave up 6 bases and V 4 bases, and 6 bases lay outside the gene matches. The CDR3 has 14 residues. CDR3 protein: CASSSGDRINEQFF. CDR3 DNA: TGTGCCAGCAGCTCCGGGGACAGAATCAATGAGCAGTTCTTC.

The rearrangement joins TRBV29-1 to TRBJ2-1, with D unclear. Trimming shortened V by 3 bases and J by 10 bases, and 10 bases separated the two germline ends. The CDR3 contains 11 residues. Germline V CDR1 and CDR2: SQVTM, ANQGSEA. The CDR3 DNA reads TGCAGCGTTGACCCCGCGACAGAGCAGTTCTTC. Amino acids: CSVDPATEQFF.

This clonotype was observed a few times. The V and J genes are TRBV28 and TRBJ2-3; D gene uncertain. Germline CDR1 is MDHEN and CDR2 is SYDVKM. The CDR3 loop spans 13 amino acids. Trimming took 3 bases from V and 0 from J, leaving 4 bases between them. The CDR3 region has the DNA TGTGCCAGCAGTTTGGACAGCACAGATACGCAGTATTTT. This translates into CASSLDSTDTQYF.